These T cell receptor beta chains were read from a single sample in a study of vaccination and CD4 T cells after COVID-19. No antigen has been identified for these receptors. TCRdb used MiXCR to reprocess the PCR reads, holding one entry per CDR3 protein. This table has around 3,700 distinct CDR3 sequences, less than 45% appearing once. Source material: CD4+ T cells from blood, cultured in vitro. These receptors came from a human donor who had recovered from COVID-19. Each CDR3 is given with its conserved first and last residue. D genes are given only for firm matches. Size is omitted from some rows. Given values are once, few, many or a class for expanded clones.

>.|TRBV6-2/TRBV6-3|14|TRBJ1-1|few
CASRAGDLNTEAFF
TGTGCCAGCCGTGCGGGGGATTTAAATACTGAAGCTTTCTTT
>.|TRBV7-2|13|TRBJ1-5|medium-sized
CASAMSGNQPQHF
TGTGCCAGCGCCATGAGTGGCAATCAGCCCCAGCATTTT
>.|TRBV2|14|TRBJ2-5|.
CASSEAWQVETQYF
TGTGCCAGCAGTGAAGCGTGGCAGGTGGAGACCCAGTACTTC
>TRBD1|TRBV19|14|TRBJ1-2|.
CASSPTGDIYGYTF
TGTGCCAGTAGTCCCACAGGGGACATCTATGGCTACACCTTC
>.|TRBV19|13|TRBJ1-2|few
CASSNSPLNGYTF
TGTGCCAGTAGCAACAGCCCTCTTAATGGCTACACCTTC
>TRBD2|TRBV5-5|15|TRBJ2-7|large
CASSLTSGGSYEQYF
TGTGCCAGCAGTCTAACTAGCGGGGGTTCCTACGAGCAGTACTTC
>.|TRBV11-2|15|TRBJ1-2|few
CASSSYLRVSYGYTF
TGTGCCAGCAGCTCGTATCTCCGGGTCTCCTATGGCTACACCTTC
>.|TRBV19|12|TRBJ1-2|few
CASSLLGYGYTF
TGTGCCAGTAGTCTCCTTGGGTATGGCTACACCTTC
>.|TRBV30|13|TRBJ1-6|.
CAWTSGWDSPLHF
TGTGCCTGGACTTCAGGGTGGGATTCACCCCTCCACTTT
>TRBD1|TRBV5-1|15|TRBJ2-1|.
CASRTGQGTYNEQFF
TGCGCCAGCAGAACGGGACAGGGGACCTACAATGAGCAGTTCTTC
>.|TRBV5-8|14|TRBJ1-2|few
CASSLDWSDYGYTF
TGTGCCAGCAGCTTGGATTGGTCTGACTATGGCTACACCTTC
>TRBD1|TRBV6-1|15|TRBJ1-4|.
CASTAIDRGNEKLFF
TGTGCCAGCACCGCGATTGACAGGGGTAATGAAAAACTGTTTTTT
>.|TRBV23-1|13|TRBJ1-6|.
CASSRRQVAPLYF
TGCGCCAGCAGCCGAAGACAGGTTGCACCCCTCTACTTT
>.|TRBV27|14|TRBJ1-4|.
CASSSRGSNEKLFF
TGTGCCAGTAGCTCCAGGGGATCTAATGAAAAACTGTTTTTT
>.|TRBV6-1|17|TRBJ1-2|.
CASSEAAVVGSNYGYTF
TGTGCCAGCAGTGAAGCTGCGGTGGTAGGGTCGAACTATGGCTACACCTTC
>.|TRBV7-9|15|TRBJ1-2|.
CASSPQRTEDYGYTF
TGTGCCAGCAGCCCACAACGGACAGAGGACTATGGCTACACCTTC
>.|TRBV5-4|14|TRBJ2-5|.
CASSLAAGQETQYF
TGTGCCAGCAGCTTGGCCGCAGGGCAAGAGACCCAGTACTTC
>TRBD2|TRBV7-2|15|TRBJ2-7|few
CASSRSGTSWIEQYF
TGTGCCAGCAGCCGTTCCGGGACTAGCTGGATCGAGCAGTACTTC
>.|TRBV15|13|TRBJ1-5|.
CATTRDGNQPQHF
TGTGCCACCACCCGCGATGGCAATCAGCCCCAGCATTTT
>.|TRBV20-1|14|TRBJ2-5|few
CSASPFGGEETQYF
TGCAGTGCTAGCCCCTTCGGAGGGGAAGAGACCCAGTACTTC
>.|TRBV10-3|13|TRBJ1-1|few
CAISERGASEAFF
TGTGCCATCAGTGAGCGGGGGGCGAGTGAAGCTTTCTTT
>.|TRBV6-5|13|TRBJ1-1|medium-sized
CASSYGQNTEAFF
TGTGCCAGCAGTTACGGCCAGAACACTGAAGCTTTCTTT
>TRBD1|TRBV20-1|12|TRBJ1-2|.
CSATRTGDGYTF
TGCAGTGCCACACGAACAGGGGACGGCTACACCTTC
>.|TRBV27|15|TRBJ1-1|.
CASRAPVGGWTEAFF
TGTGCCAGCAGGGCCCCGGTGGGGGGCTGGACTGAAGCTTTCTTT
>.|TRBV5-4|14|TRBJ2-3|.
CASSLGGLTDTQYF
TGTGCCAGCAGCTTGGGCGGGCTCACAGATACGCAGTATTTT
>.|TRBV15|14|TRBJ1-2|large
CATSRGEGIMGYTF
TGTGCCACCAGCAGGGGAGAGGGAATAATGGGCTACACCTTC
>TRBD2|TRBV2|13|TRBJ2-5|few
CASIISGAGTQYF
TGTGCCAGCATTATTAGCGGGGCCGGGACCCAGTACTTC
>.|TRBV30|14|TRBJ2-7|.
CAWRVDGGGYEQYF
TGTGCCTGGAGAGTGGACGGTGGGGGCTACGAGCAGTACTTC
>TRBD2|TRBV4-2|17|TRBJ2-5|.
CASSQGSGGGKGETQYF
TGTGCCAGCAGCCAAGGTTCAGGCGGGGGGAAGGGAGAGACCCAGTACTTC
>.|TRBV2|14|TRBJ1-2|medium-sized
CASSGLGGGYGYTF
TGTGCCAGCAGTGGCCTCGGGGGCGGCTATGGCTACACCTTC
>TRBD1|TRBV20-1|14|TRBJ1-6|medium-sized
CSAREDRGNSPLHF
TGCAGTGCTAGAGAGGACAGGGGGAATTCACCCCTCCACTTT